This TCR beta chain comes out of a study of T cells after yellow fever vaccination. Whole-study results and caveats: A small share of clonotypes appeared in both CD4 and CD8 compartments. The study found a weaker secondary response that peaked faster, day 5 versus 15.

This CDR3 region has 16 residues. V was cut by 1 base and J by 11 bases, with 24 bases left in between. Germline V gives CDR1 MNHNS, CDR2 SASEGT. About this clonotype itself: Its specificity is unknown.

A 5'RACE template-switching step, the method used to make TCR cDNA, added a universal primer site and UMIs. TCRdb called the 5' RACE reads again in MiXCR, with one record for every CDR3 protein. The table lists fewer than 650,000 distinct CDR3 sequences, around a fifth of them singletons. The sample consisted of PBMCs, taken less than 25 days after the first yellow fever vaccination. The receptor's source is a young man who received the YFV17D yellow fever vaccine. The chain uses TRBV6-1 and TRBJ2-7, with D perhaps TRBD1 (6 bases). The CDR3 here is CASSEGVTGDLYLEYF. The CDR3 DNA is TGTGCCAGCAGTGAAGGGGTGACAGGAGACCTCTACTTGGAGTACTTC.